The T cell receptor beta chain under discussion was sequenced for a study of blood T cells in healthy people across ages. The CDR3 consists of 12 residues. Germline CDR1 LNHNV, CDR2 YYDKDF (reference sequence). Deletions cut 2 bases from V and 9 bases from J, with 5 bases between. Caucasian, healthy and from Russia, the donors were aged between 6 and 90. Primed by a sample-barcoded 5' primer and a J-beta primer mix, a second PCR proceeded for 7 to 11 cycles. One entry per CDR3 protein, called by TCRdb with MiXCR from the 5' RACE reads. The table lists around 1,700,000 distinct CDR3 sequences, roughly 27% of them singletons. This clonotype has only a few counts. The antigen remains undetermined. Notes on the study in general: Diversity figures based on one million T cells were deemed too low. There were more naive CD4+ cells and higher diversity in long-lived donors than in aged donors.

The chain has TRBV15 and TRBJ1-6, with D uncertain. The sequence was obtained from a woman in her 30s in good health. The specimen was blood. DNA of the CDR3: TGTGCCACCAGCAGACAATCTTCACCCCTCCACTTT. It encodes CATSRQSSPLHF.